The 14 T cell receptor beta chains given below trace back to one sample, sequenced in a study of shared clonotypes between healthy human individuals (dated by TCRdb to 2019 to 2021). Library prep was done by the immunoSEQ multiplex PCR assay. TCRdb took over this immuneACCESS table, retaining in-frame rearrangements with V and J assigned. Such tables are incomplete; in checked studies, under half of the missing clones stem from an unresolved V gene, and the remainder is unexplained. Recorded for this sample are some 2,000,000 clones; approximately 94% of them occurred a single time. The ten largest clones represent 0.1% to 0.15% of the sample. Sequenced material: naive CD4+ T cells sorted from blood. The cell subset or site label corresponds to: CD45RA+ positively selected. All receptors come from a man aged 18 to 30 in good health.

In the case of this clone: A read error may account for a junction end that differs from germline. The chain is built from TRBV27 and TRBJ2-1, with unresolved D. CDR1 is MNHEY, CDR2 SMNVEV, per germline (reference sequence). CDR3 length equals 12 residues. The CDR3 sequence: CASNSWNGLEIF. CDR3 DNA sequence: TGTGCCAGCAACTCCTGGAATGGGCTCGAGATCTTC.

The rearrangement uses TRBV7-2 and TRBJ2-3; D is undetermined. Germline assignment: CDR1 SGHTA and CDR2 FQGNSA. V lost 4 bases to trimming and J lost 2 bases, with 13 bases between them. The CDR3 has 15 residues. The CDR3 sequence: CASSWVGQNTDTQYF. CDR3 bases: TGTGCCAGCAGCTGGGTGGGTCAGAACACAGATACGCAGTATTTT. The full variable domain, with the rest looked up from reference TRBV7-2 and TRBJ2-3, is GAGVSQSPSNKVTEKGKDVELRCDPISGHTALYWYRQSLGQGLEFLIYFQGNSAPDKSGLPSDRFSAERTGGSVSTLTIQRTQQEDSAVYLCASSWVGQNTDTQYFGPGTRLTVL.

The chain uses TRBV6-6 and TRBJ1-6, with D maybe TRBD1 (5 bases). Germline V gene sequence: CDR1 MNHNY, CDR2 SVGAGI (reference sequence). Trimming stripped 6 bases from V and 7 bases from J, with 19 bases between. The CDR3 extends over 16 amino acids. CDR3 DNA: TGTGCCAGCAGCCCGAAGCGGGGGGTGATCAATTCACCCCTCCACTTT. It yields the protein CASSPKRGVINSPLHF.

The V gene is TRBV4-1, the J gene TRBJ1-1; 8 nucleotides line up with TRBD1. CDR1 and CDR2 (germline): MGHRA, YSYEKL. V trimming: 3 bases; J trimming: 0 bases; junction bases outside the gene matches: 3. CDR3 length: 15 amino acids. This chain's CDR3 is CASSQGQALNTEAFF. DNA of the CDR3: TGCGCCAGCAGCCAGGGACAGGCCTTGAACACTGAAGCTTTCTTT.

The chain is built from TRBV11-2 and TRBJ1-2; 7 bases agree with TRBD1. After removal of 1 base from V and 4 bases from J, the junction contained 3 bases not matched to a gene. The CDR3 contains 14 residues. From germline, CDR1 is SGHAT and CDR2 FQNNGV. The CDR3 loop is CASSLGTGVYGYTF. The CDR3 DNA sequence: TGTGCCAGCAGCTTAGGGACAGGCGTCTATGGCTACACCTTC.

This chain links TRBV5-4 with TRBJ2-3; tentatively, D is TRBD1 (5 bases). The V end lost 2 bases, the J end lost 2 bases, and 15 bases lay between the germline ends. This CDR3 spans 16 amino acids. Germline-derived CDR1 and CDR2 are SGHNT and YYREEE (reference sequence). CDR3 in DNA: TGTGCCAGCAGCTTCAGGGTTGCCCCCTTCACAGATACGCAGTATTTT. Its translation: CASSFRVAPFTDTQYF. Combining the CDR3 with reference TRBV5-4 and TRBJ2-3 gives the whole variable domain ETGVTQSPTHLIKTRGQQVTLRCSSQSGHNTVSWYQQALGQGPQFIFQYYREEENGRGNFPPRFSGLQFPNYSSELNVNALELDDSALYLCASSFRVAPFTDTQYFGPGTRLTVL.

The chain couples TRBV10-3 to TRBJ1-1; D may be TRBD1 (6 bases). V was clipped by 6 bases and J by 1 base, with 9 bases between them. CDR1 and CDR2 from the germline V gene are ENHRY and SYGVKD. The CDR3 is 13 residues long. The DNA for the CDR3 is TGTGCCATCAGCGGACAGCAGAACACTGAAGCTTTCTTT. Its protein is CAISGQQNTEAFF.

The chain links TRBV18 to TRBJ2-5; no definite D call. Germline CDR1 and CDR2: KGHSH and LQKENI. This CDR3 has 12 residues. Trimming shortened V by 6 bases and J by 4 bases, and 9 bases separated the two germline ends. The CDR3 coding sequence is TGTGCCAGCTCGGGGTATCGAGAGACCCAGTACTTC. Protein product: CASSGYRETQYF.

The chain links TRBV9 to TRBJ1-1; D gene unclear. Trimming removed 4 bases from V and 4 bases from J, with 17 bases in between. The CDR3 length is 15 residues. The V gene's germline CDR1 is SGDLS and CDR2 YYNGEE. CDR3 loop: CASSPRERGFTEAFF. The CDR3 DNA is TGTGCCAGCAGCCCCCGGGAACGGGGTTTCACTGAAGCTTTCTTT. Variable domain in full (rest from reference TRBV9 and TRBJ1-1): DSGVTQTPKHLITATGQRVTLRCSPRSGDLSVYWYQQSLDQGLQFLIQYYNGEERAKGNILERFSAQQFPDLHSELNLSSLELGDSALYFCASSPRERGFTEAFFGQGTRLTVV.

The V call is TRBV7-2, the J call TRBJ2-5; D tentatively fits TRBD1 or TRBD2 (5 bases each). This CDR3 has 16 amino acids. V lost 3 bases, J lost 4 bases, and 18 bases lay in between. In germline, CDR1 is SGHTA, CDR2 FQGNSA. The CDR3 DNA sequence: TGTGCCAGCAGCTTCCAGTTTGACACGGGGCGAGAGACCCAGTACTTC. This translates into CASSFQFDTGRETQYF.

The V and J genes are TRBV7-6 and TRBJ2-1; D possibly corresponds to TRBD2 (5 bases). The V end was cut by 5 bases, the J end by 0 bases, with 8 bases between. Germline values: CDR1 SGHVS, CDR2 FNYEAQ. The length of the CDR3 is 14 residues. The CDR3 DNA is TGTGCCAGCAGCCGAGGGCACTCCTACAATGAGCAGTTCTTC. It translates to CASSRGHSYNEQFF.

The CDR3 sequence: CASSSPTSGGSDTQYF. DNA for the CDR3: TGTGCCAGCAGTTCCCCGACTAGCGGGGGGTCAGATACGCAGTATTTT. The V gene is TRBV6-5, the J gene TRBJ2-3, with 13 nucleotides matching TRBD2. V was pared by 4 bases and J by 4 bases, with 5 bases of the junction left unmatched. Looked up from germline, CDR1 is MNHEY and CDR2 is SVGAGI. The CDR3 contains 16 residues.

The chain carries TRBV5-4 and TRBJ2-6; no reliable D call. The CDR3 totals 15 residues. Germline-derived CDR1 and CDR2 are SGHNT and YYREEE (reference sequence). V was trimmed by 0 bases and J by 3 bases, leaving 7 bases between them. The CDR3 nucleotides are TGTGCCAGCAGCTTGGTAGGGTTTGGGGCCAACGTCCTGACTTTC. Amino acid sequence: CASSLVGFGANVLTF.

The rearrangement uses TRBV11-2 and TRBJ2-5; D unresolved. The CDR3 has 13 amino acids. Germline values: CDR1 SGHAT, CDR2 FQNNGV. With 5 bases removed from V and 7 bases from J, the gap between germline ends came to 14 bases. CDR3 in DNA: TGTGCCAGCAGCGCTACTTCAGAATGGACCCAGTACTTC. Protein product: CASSATSEWTQYF.